This T cell receptor beta chain was recovered during a study of cytomegalovirus exposure and HLA in healthy donors. The PCR used 60 Vbeta and 13 Jbeta primers. The method was immunoSEQ multiplex PCR; TCRdb's version includes in-frame clones alone and lacks a portion of them. The table has over 150,000 clones, 76% seen once. CDR3 size: 15 residues. Germline CDR1 is SGHAT and CDR2 is FQDESV (reference sequence). The V end lost 3 bases, the J end lost 8 bases, and 17 bases lay between the germline ends. The sequence was collected from a man between 60 and 75 years old in good health and CMV-seronegative. Sequenced: PBMCs. The J gene is TRBJ1-3, the V gene TRBV11-1, with D possibly being TRBD1 (6 bases). Written as DNA, the CDR3 is TGTGCCAGCAGCTTTGGCCGCACAGGGCAACACACCATATATTTT. It codes for CASSFGRTGQHTIYF.